The next 11 T cell receptor beta chains were all read from a single sample in a study of human T cells and chemical hapten exposure. Noted time point: pre-sensitization, week 0. Treatment specified: therapeutic diphenylcyclopropenone sensitization with weekly scalp DPC. TCRdb re-derived calls from the RACE reads in MiXCR, one entry per CDR3 protein. The data contain approximately 100,000 distinct CDR3 sequences, around 10% of them singletons. The sequences come from whole blood, collected in connection with sensitization to the hapten diphenylcyclopropenone (DPC). The source is a woman aged 50 to 60 with alopecia areata. Some clones in this sample may be carry-over from other donors' samples.

There are a few counts of this clonotype. This sequence joins TRBV7-6 and TRBJ2-3, with 7 bases aligning to TRBD2. The trim removed 6 bases at V and 4 bases at J, leaving 10 bases unmatched. The length of the CDR3 is 15 residues. Germline V gives CDR1 SGHVS, CDR2 FNYEAQ. The CDR3 protein is CASSPRTSPPDTQYF. The CDR3 DNA sequence: TGTGCCAGCAGTCCCCGGACTAGTCCCCCAGATACGCAGTATTTT.

This clonotype was observed a handful of times. This chain connects TRBV6-5 to TRBJ2-6; D may be TRBD1 (5 bases). The CDR3 has 16 amino acids. The V end lost 0 bases, the J end lost 0 bases, and 6 bases lay between the germline ends. CDR1 is MNHEY, CDR2 SVGAGI, per germline. CDR3 nucleotides: TGTGCCAGCAGTTACTCGGGGCGCTCTGGGGCCAACGTCCTGACTTTC. Protein: CASSYSGRSGANVLTF.

V usage is TRBV28 and J usage is TRBJ2-7; 11 bases align to TRBD2. The CDR3 is made up of 13 amino acids. Germline V gene sequence: CDR1 MDHEN, CDR2 SYDVKM. J lost 2 bases, V lost 9 bases, and 3 bases had no gene match. Here the CDR3 reads CASLAGGTYEQYF. The CDR3 DNA is TGTGCCAGTCTAGCGGGAGGCACCTACGAGCAGTACTTC.

This clonotype was counted ten times or more. CDR3 protein: CASSLDRGNYNEQFF. DNA for the CDR3: TGTGCCAGCAGCTTAGACAGGGGAAATTACAATGAGCAGTTCTTC. The J gene is TRBJ2-1, the V gene TRBV13; 7 bases align to TRBD1. The CDR3 sequence is 15 residues long. Germline loops: CDR1 PRHDT, CDR2 FYEKMQ (reference sequence). Unmatched junction bases numbered 4, after V lost 1 base and J lost 4 bases. Based on the CDR3 plus reference TRBV13 and TRBJ2-1, the full variable domain is AAGVIQSPRHLIKEKRETATLKCYPIPRHDTVYWYQQGPGQDPQFLISFYEKMQSDKGSIPDRFSAQQFSDYHSELNMSSLELGDSALYFCASSLDRGNYNEQFFGPGTRLTVL.

This clonotype was counted between two and nine times. The DNA for the CDR3 is TGTGCCAGCAGCCGAACGATCGGACGCCGGGAGTTCCGGTACTTC. This gives the protein CASSRTIGRREFRYF. The chain joins TRBV14 to TRBJ2-5; tentatively, D is TRBD2 (6 bases). Germline CDR1 and CDR2: SGHDN and FVKESK. The CDR3 consists of 15 residues. Trimming removed 4 bases at V and 13 bases at J, with 25 bases between.

This clonotype was seen only a few times. The gene calls are TRBV7-6 and TRBJ2-1; either TRBD1 or TRBD2 may supply D (7 bases each). Germline V gives CDR1 SGHVS, CDR2 FNYEAQ. The V gene lost 5 bases and the J gene lost 7 bases, with 24 bases spanning the gap. The length of the CDR3 is 17 residues. DNA for the CDR3: TGTGCCAGCAGCAGGGGGCTGGCGGGAGCGCCCTGGAATGAGCAGTTCTTC. It encodes CASSRGLAGAPWNEQFF.

This clonotype was counted between two and nine times. V and J are TRBV7-9 and TRBJ1-1; D might be TRBD1 (6 bases). V was shortened by 3 bases and J by 10 bases, with 21 bases between the two germline ends. The CDR3 totals 15 residues. Germline V gene sequence: CDR1 SEHNR, CDR2 FQNEAQ (reference sequence). The chain's CDR3 is CASSLIDGGQASAFF. The DNA of the CDR3 is TGTGCCAGCAGCTTGATCGACGGGGGGCAAGCTTCAGCTTTCTTT.

A few counts support this clonotype. The chain carries TRBV7-9 and TRBJ2-3; the D gene could be TRBD1 or TRBD2 (5 bases each). The V end was cut by 5 bases, the J end by 1 base, with 16 bases between. This CDR3 is built from 16 residues. From germline, CDR1 is SEHNR and CDR2 FQNEAQ (reference sequence). The CDR3 sequence is CASSPRGQGGTDTQYF. As DNA, the CDR3 is TGTGCCAGCAGCCCCCGAGGGCAGGGCGGCACAGATACGCAGTATTTT. The entire variable domain, with the rest obtained from reference TRBV7-9 and TRBJ2-3, is as follows: DTGVSQNPRHKITKRGQNVTFRCDPISEHNRLYWYRQTLGQGPEFLTYFQNEAQLEKSRLLSDRFSAERPKGSFSTLEIQRTEQGDSAMYLCASSPRGQGGTDTQYFGPGTRLTVL.

The chain recombines TRBV5-1 with TRBJ2-1, with 8 bases lining up with TRBD1. With 4 bases clipped from V and 15 bases from J, the junction kept 18 bases outside the gene matches. This CDR3 contains 15 residues. From germline, CDR1 is SGHRS and CDR2 YFSETQ. In DNA form, the CDR3 reads TGCGCCAGCAGCAGGCGAGGGGCAGGGGGCGATCTTGGGTTCTTC. It yields the protein CASSRRGAGGDLGFF.

Ten or more counts support this clonotype. The chain recombines TRBV2 with TRBJ2-3; TRBD2 matches at 7 bases. The CDR3 contains 15 residues. CDR1 is SNHLY, CDR2 FYNNEI, per germline. V shed 2 bases and J 4 bases; nucleotides not matched to a gene: 6. CDR3 DNA: TGTGCCAGCAGTGAACTAGCGGTAGGAGCAGATACGCAGTATTTT. Translated, it gives CASSELAVGADTQYF.

This clonotype has a count of ten or more. V usage is TRBV5-1 and J usage is TRBJ2-2; 10 bases are shared with TRBD2. Germline V gene lookup returns CDR1 SGHRS and CDR2 YFSETQ. V trimming: 0 bases; J trimming: 5 bases; junction bases outside the gene matches: 1. This CDR3 has 15 amino acids. As DNA, the CDR3 is TGCGCCAGCAGCTTGGAACTAGCGGGGACCGGGGAGCTGTTTTTT. It codes for CASSLELAGTGELFF.